These 13 T cell receptor beta chains share one sample of origin, sequenced in a study of OX40 agonist ivuxolimab in advanced cancers. Using immunoSEQ multiplex PCR, the repertoire was profiled, and TCRdb retains in-frame clones only, with some absent. The sample shows some 48,000 clones, around four fifths of them seen only once. The sample consisted of CD4+ or CD8+ T cells sorted from blood, taken in a trial of the OX40 agonist ivuxolimab. These receptors all stem from an adult with an advanced solid tumor such as melanoma, head and neck, liver or kidney cancer.

V usage is TRBV19 and J usage is TRBJ1-5, with D possibly matching TRBD1 (5 bases). V dropped 3 bases and J dropped 0 bases, with 6 bases sitting between them. The length of the CDR3 is 14 residues. Germline values: CDR1 LNHDA, CDR2 SQIVND (reference sequence). CDR3 bases: TGTGCCAGTAGTATTCAGGGTAGCAATCAGCCCCAGCATTTT. Amino acids: CASSIQGSNQPQHF.

The chain is built from TRBV7-6 and TRBJ2-3; 8 positions match TRBD2. In germline, CDR1 is SGHVS, CDR2 FNYEAQ. The CDR3 covers 16 residues. Losses at the gene ends were 5 bases for V and 4 bases for J; bases not matched to a gene: 11. The CDR3 nucleotides read TGTGCCAGCAGCCAAGAAGCGGGAGATGGCGCAGATACGCAGTATTTT. Residues: CASSQEAGDGADTQYF. Based on the CDR3 plus reference TRBV7-6 and TRBJ2-3, the full variable domain is GAGVSQSPRYKVTKRGQDVALRCDPISGHVSLYWYRQALGQGPEFLTYFNYEAQQDKSGLPNDRFSAERPEGSISTLTIQRTEQRDSAMYRCASSQEAGDGADTQYFGPGTRLTVL.

This chain links TRBV4-3 with TRBJ2-2; 15 bases are shared with TRBD2. CDR1 is LGHNA and CDR2 is YSLEER in the germline V gene. The CDR3 contains 17 residues. Losses at the gene ends were 5 bases for V and 4 bases for J; bases not matched to a gene: 5. The chain's CDR3 is CASSLGLAGGLTGELFF. For the CDR3, the DNA is TGCGCCAGCAGCTTGGGACTAGCGGGGGGACTCACCGGGGAGCTGTTTTTT.

V usage is TRBV19 and J usage is TRBJ2-1; perhaps TRBD2 as D (7 bases). Germline lookup yields CDR1 LNHDA and CDR2 SQIVND (reference sequence). V dropped 9 bases and J dropped 2 bases, with 23 bases sitting between them. The CDR3 covers 17 residues. CDR3 in amino acids: CASSLTGGDLTYNEQFF. Written as DNA, the CDR3 is TGTGCCAGCTCACTAACGGGGGGCGACCTAACCTACAATGAGCAGTTCTTC.

This clone was observed once. A junction boundary mismatches the germline segment, possibly from a read error. V is TRBV14 and J is TRBJ1-2; a possible D gene is TRBD1 (6 bases). CDR1 and CDR2 (germline): SGHDN, FVKESK. CDR3 size: 14 residues. Here the CDR3 DNA reads TGTGCCAGCAGCCCCCTACGGGGCAGGGGTTCTCCCTTCTTC. It specifies CASSPLRGRGSPFF.

The chain combines TRBV11-2 with TRBJ1-2, with 8 nucleotides matching TRBD1. Trimming at V came to 1 base and at J to 8 bases, leaving 3 bases not matched to a gene. Germline CDR1 reads SGHAT; CDR2 reads FQNNGV. The CDR3 covers 13 residues. The CDR3, as DNA: TGTGCCAGCAGCTTAGGGGCAGGGGGCGGCTACACCTTC. This sequence encodes CASSLGAGGGYTF.

This sequence joins TRBV7-2 and TRBJ2-3; 8 bases match TRBD2. The CDR3 is made up of 16 amino acids. Germline V gives CDR1 SGHTA, CDR2 FQGNSA. The junction had 12 bases not matched to a gene; V was cut back by 5 bases and J by 5 bases. The CDR3 region is CASSPSGSGGQDTQYF. CDR3 DNA sequence: TGTGCCAGCAGCCCCTCGGGGAGCGGGGGACAAGATACGCAGTATTTT.

This clone showed up just once. The gene calls are TRBV13 and TRBJ2-7, with D possibly TRBD1 on 5 matching bases. Per the germline V gene, CDR1 is PRHDT and CDR2 is FYEKMQ (reference sequence). The CDR3 has 14 amino acids. V was cut by 0 bases and J by 2 bases, with 8 bases left in between. The CDR3 protein is CASSLGQGTYEQYF. In nucleotides, the CDR3 is TGTGCCAGCAGCTTAGGCCAGGGTACCTACGAGCAGTACTTC.

The chain has TRBV9 and TRBJ2-3; D is undetermined. This CDR3 has 16 amino acids. Germline V gives CDR1 SGDLS, CDR2 YYNGEE. Between the trimmed V and J ends, which lost 1 base and 0 bases, there was a span of 12 bases. The CDR3: CASSVHLKTSTDTQYF. CDR3 bases: TGTGCCAGCAGCGTACATCTTAAGACGAGCACAGATACGCAGTATTTT.

The genes are TRBV4-1 and TRBJ2-1, with 12 bases lining up with TRBD2. This CDR3 is 17 amino acids long. V trimming: 0 bases; J trimming: 6 bases; junction bases outside the gene matches: 6. Germline V gene lookup returns CDR1 MGHRA and CDR2 YSYEKL. CDR3 nucleotides: TGCGCCAGCAGCCAAGAGCCTAGCGGGGGGGCAGGCAATGAGCAGTTCTTC. It specifies CASSQEPSGGAGNEQFF.

V gene TRBV6-5 combines with J gene TRBJ1-1, with TRBD1 as a possible D gene (5 bases). CDR1 and CDR2 (germline): MNHEY, SVGAGI. Trimming took 1 base from V and 4 from J, leaving 13 bases between them. The CDR3 runs to 15 residues. The CDR3: CASSYFGSGGTEAFF. The CDR3 nucleotides are TGTGCCAGCAGTTACTTCGGGTCGGGGGGCACTGAAGCTTTCTTT.

V gene TRBV18 combines with J gene TRBJ2-2; a possible D gene is TRBD2 (5 bases). CDR3 length: 15 amino acids. Trimming shortened V by 6 bases and J by 4 bases, and 15 bases separated the two germline ends. Germline V gene lookup returns CDR1 KGHSH and CDR2 LQKENI. The CDR3, as DNA: TGTGCCAGCTCCCTTACAGAACGGGGCACCGGGGAGCTGTTTTTT. It codes for CASSLTERGTGELFF.

This chain connects TRBV5-1 to TRBJ2-1; a possible D gene is TRBD2 (6 bases). Trimming stripped 4 bases from V and 5 bases from J, with 16 bases between. Germline V gene sequence: CDR1 SGHRS, CDR2 YFSETQ. This CDR3 is built from 15 residues. The chain's CDR3 is CASSPLGGSNNEQFF. In DNA, the CDR3 is TGCGCCAGCAGCCCCCTCGGAGGGAGCAACAATGAGCAGTTCTTC.